This T cell receptor (beta chain) came from a study of blood T cell repertoires in COVID-19. Looking at the study overall: Acute and convalescent COVID-19 specimens originated in the United States, Italy and Spain. Sources were T cells, B-cell-depleted T cells, or PBMCs; the material itself was cDNA or gDNA.

Original analysis: From reference gene primer amplification, estimates of nucleated cell counts were derived. Assay: immunoSEQ multiplex PCR; the TCRdb copy retains only in-frame clones and omits some. The D gene and trimming were derived from the DNA, and the V and J assignments and clone size from that table. The sample has about 130,000 clones; almost 85% are singletons. Trimming cost V 4 bases and J 5 bases; bases outside gene matches: 14. The length of the CDR3 is 17 residues. Germline loops: CDR1 MNHNS, CDR2 SASEGT. This rearrangement joins TRBV6-1 to TRBJ2-3; 8 bases agree with TRBD1. Sequencing input: peripheral blood. The receptor's source is a human donor in a cohort sampled during active COVID-19. The CDR3 sequence is CASSASFQGARGDTQYF. The CDR3 DNA reads TGTGCCAGCAGTGCAAGTTTCCAGGGGGCTCGTGGAGATACGCAGTATTTT.